Presented here are 4 T cell receptor beta chains from one specimen sequenced in a study of identical twins. From the 5' RACE reads, TCRdb called clonotypes with MiXCR, one entry per CDR3 protein. The sample lists some 440,000 distinct CDR3 sequences, less than 25% occurring once. These data were also reused for a study on T cells expressing NK-cell markers.

Sequenced sample: CD4+ T cells sorted from blood. The source is a woman aged 18-29 years in good health.

As to this clonotype: A read error is possible here, since a much larger clone lies one base away. The rearrangement uses TRBV7-2 and TRBJ2-2, with 8 bases identical to TRBD2. This CDR3 contains 16 residues. Per the germline V gene, CDR1 is SGHTA and CDR2 is FQGNSA. DNA for the CDR3: TGTGCCAGCAGCTTAGAGTCTAGCGGGTTCACCGGGGAGCTGGTTTTT. It translates to CASSLESSGFTGELVF.

This clonotype was seen at least ten times. This chain joins TRBV3-1 and TRBJ2-1; D gene ambiguous. In germline, CDR1 is LGHDT, CDR2 YNNKEL (reference sequence). V was cut by 4 bases and J by 0 bases, with 10 bases left in between. CDR3 size: 15 residues. The CDR3 sequence is CASSRTGSSYNEQFF. CDR3 sequence (DNA): TGTGCCAGCAGCCGTACTGGAAGCTCCTACAATGAGCAGTTCTTC.

The J gene is TRBJ1-2, the V gene TRBV7-2, with D hard to call. The CDR3 spans 11 residues. V was pared by 2 bases and J by 12 bases, with 10 bases between. CDR1 and CDR2 (germline): SGHTA, FQGNSA. CDR3 amino acids: CASSLSEVHTF. CDR3 sequence (DNA): TGTGCCAGCAGCTTAAGCGAGGTACACACCTTC.

The chain's CDR3 is CAVTGRGHEQYF. In DNA form, the CDR3 reads TGTGCCGTCACAGGACGGGGACACGAGCAGTACTTC. The chain is built from TRBV10-3 and TRBJ2-7; D is perhaps TRBD1 or TRBD2 (5 bases each). Trimming stripped 11 bases from V and 5 bases from J, with 16 bases between. CDR1 ENHRY and CDR2 SYGVKD come from the germline V gene. The length of the CDR3 is 12 residues.